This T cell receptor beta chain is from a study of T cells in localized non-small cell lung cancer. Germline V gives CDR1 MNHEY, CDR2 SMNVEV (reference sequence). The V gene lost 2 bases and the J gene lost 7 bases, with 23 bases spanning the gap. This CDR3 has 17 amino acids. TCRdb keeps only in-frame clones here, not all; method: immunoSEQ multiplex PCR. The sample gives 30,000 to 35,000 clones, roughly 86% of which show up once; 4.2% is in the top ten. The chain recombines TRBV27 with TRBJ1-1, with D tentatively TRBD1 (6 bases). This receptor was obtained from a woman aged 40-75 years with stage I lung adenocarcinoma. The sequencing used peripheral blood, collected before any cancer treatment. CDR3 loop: CASSLRGRGAIRFEAFF. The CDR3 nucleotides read TGTGCCAGCAGTTTAAGGGGGAGGGGGGCGATTCGGTTTGAAGCTTTCTTT.